Below are 10 T cell receptor beta chains sequenced from a single sample in a study of blood T cell repertoires in COVID-19. Method: immunoSEQ multiplex PCR; TCRdb's copy keeps in-frame clones and lacks some. The sample has just over 150,000 clones; approximately 80% are singletons. The sample consisted of peripheral blood. Every receptor here comes from a man between 60 and 75 years old with acute or convalescent COVID-19.

The CDR3 DNA reads as TGTGCCAGCACTCTGACAGCCTACTACGAGCAGTACTTC. It codes for CASTLTAYYEQYF. The V and J genes are TRBV6-5 and TRBJ2-7, with D tentatively TRBD1 (5 bases). Germline V gene data show CDR1 as MNHEY and CDR2 as SVGAGI. V gave up 7 bases and J gave up 3 bases, with 13 bases separating them. The CDR3 length is 13 residues.

This chain uses TRBV7-2 with TRBJ2-1; perhaps TRBD1 as D (6 bases). Trimming pared 1 base from V and 8 bases from J, leaving 21 bases between. Germline-derived CDR1 and CDR2 are SGHTA and FQGNSA. CDR3 size: 17 residues. Written as DNA, the CDR3 is TGTGCCAGCAGCTTAGTACCGGGACAATCGACGGGGCATGAGCAGTTCTTC. Protein: CASSLVPGQSTGHEQFF.

The chain combines TRBV7-9 with TRBJ1-4; maybe TRBD1 (6 bases). The CDR3 length is 14 residues. V was cut by 1 base and J by 6 bases, with 9 bases left in between. CDR1 is SEHNR, CDR2 FQNEAQ, per germline (reference sequence). The CDR3 DNA follows: TGTGCCAGCAGCTTAGGGCCAGGGGATGAAAAACTGTTTTTT. Translating it yields CASSLGPGDEKLFF.

This chain connects TRBV10-3 to TRBJ1-4; 8 nucleotides agree with TRBD1. Germline values: CDR1 ENHRY, CDR2 SYGVKD. V lost 2 bases, J lost 4 bases, and 0 bases stayed unmatched. The CDR3 loop spans 14 amino acids. In nucleotides, the CDR3 is TGTGCCATCAGTGAGACAGGGGGTAATGAAAAACTGTTTTTT. Its protein is CAISETGGNEKLFF.

The V gene is TRBV2, the J gene TRBJ2-5; 7 nucleotides line up with TRBD1. This CDR3 contains 14 residues. Germline V gene lookup returns CDR1 SNHLY and CDR2 FYNNEI. V gave up 7 bases and J gave up 3 bases; unmatched junction bases: 8. The DNA for the CDR3 is TGTGCCAGCACCGGGACAGCTTTGGAAGAGACCCAGTACTTC. It translates to CASTGTALEETQYF.

This CDR3 is CASTPTPRYPSGNTIYF. Here the CDR3 DNA reads TGTGCCAGCACCCCCACCCCCAGGTACCCCTCTGGAAACACCATATATTTT. The rearrangement links TRBV6-4 to TRBJ1-3; D not certain. Between the trimmed V and J ends, which lost 7 bases and 0 bases, there was a span of 19 bases. This CDR3 has 17 residues. Germline assignment: CDR1 MRHNA and CDR2 SNTAGT.

The chain employs TRBV5-4 and TRBJ1-1; D is perhaps TRBD1 (6 bases). Deletions cut 4 bases from V and 3 bases from J, with 13 bases between. CDR1 is SGHNT, CDR2 YYREEE, per germline (reference sequence). The CDR3 is 14 residues long. The CDR3 bases are TGTGCCAGCAGCCCCTACAACAGGGACACTGAAGCTTTCTTT. It yields the protein CASSPYNRDTEAFF.

The rearrangement joins TRBV7-3 to TRBJ2-3; perhaps TRBD1 as D (5 bases). CDR1 is SGHTA, CDR2 FQGTGA, per germline. The CDR3 is 15 residues long. The V gene lost 5 bases and the J gene lost 6 bases, with 18 bases spanning the gap. The CDR3 sequence: CASSPTRTRLDTQYF. In DNA, the CDR3 is TGTGCCAGCAGCCCGACCCGGACACGGTTGGATACGCAGTATTTT. Using reference TRBV7-3 and TRBJ2-3 for the parts outside the CDR3, the full variable domain is GAGVSQTPSNKVTEKGKYVELRCDPISGHTALYWYRQSLGQGPEFLIYFQGTGAADDSGLPNDRFFAVRPEGSVSTLKIQRTERGDSAVYLCASSPTRTRLDTQYFGPGTRLTVL.

The genes are TRBV5-4 and TRBJ1-3, with TRBD1 matching 8 bases. The length of the CDR3 is 15 residues. Looked up from germline, CDR1 is SGHNT and CDR2 is YYREEE (reference sequence). With 4 bases clipped from V and 2 bases from J, the junction kept 5 bases outside the gene matches. CDR3 amino acids: CASSIGQGAGNTIYF. CDR3 DNA: TGTGCCAGCAGCATAGGACAGGGTGCTGGAAACACCATATATTTT.

The chain recombines TRBV6-5 with TRBJ1-1; the match to TRBD1 covers 10 bases. J lost 4 bases, V lost 1 base, and 0 bases had no gene match. Germline V gene sequence: CDR1 MNHEY, CDR2 SVGAGI. This CDR3 has 14 amino acids. CDR3 sequence reads: CASSYWTGGTEAFF. CDR3 coding DNA: TGTGCCAGCAGTTACTGGACAGGGGGCACTGAAGCTTTCTTT.